This passage covers 27 T cell receptor beta chains from one sample sequenced in a study of cytomegalovirus exposure and HLA in healthy donors. Libraries were prepared by immunoSEQ multiplex PCR; TCRdb keeps only in-frame clonotypes and omits some of them. The repertoire holds 250,000 to 400,000 clones, with over 75% as singletons. Sequenced input: PBMCs. The source is a man aged 25 to 45 in good health and CMV-seronegative.

The chain combines TRBV7-2 with TRBJ1-5; D is possibly TRBD1 (5 bases). In germline, CDR1 is SGHTA, CDR2 FQGNSA. Trimming cost V 1 base and J 3 bases, with 10 bases left between them. The CDR3 length is 15 residues. This CDR3 reads CASSLVGRNNQPQHF. CDR3 nucleotide sequence: TGTGCCAGCAGCTTAGTGGGGCGGAACAATCAGCCCCAGCATTTT.

The table lists this clone with a few counts. The gene calls are TRBV6-5 and TRBJ1-2; D gene unclear. V was trimmed by 3 bases and J by 4 bases, leaving 12 bases between them. The CDR3 has 14 amino acids. Per the germline V gene, CDR1 is MNHEY and CDR2 is SVGAGI. CDR3 sequence: CASSYTGWSYGYTF. CDR3 coding DNA: TGTGCCAGCAGTTATACGGGGTGGAGCTATGGCTACACCTTC.

This rearrangement joins TRBV4-1 to TRBJ2-7; 8 bases match TRBD1. Germline values: CDR1 MGHRA, CDR2 YSYEKL. The CDR3 extends over 20 amino acids. With V trimmed by 0 bases and J by 4 bases, 20 bases remained unmatched. Here the CDR3 DNA reads TGCGCCAGCAGCCAAGACGCTGTTGGGGGGCGGGCAGGGGGCTCTTACGAGCAGTACTTC. This sequence encodes CASSQDAVGGRAGGSYEQYF.

The rearrangement links TRBV7-9 to TRBJ2-1; no clear D gene. V was pared by 6 bases and J by 1 base, with 7 bases between. Germline V lookup: CDR1 SEHNR, CDR2 FQNEAQ (reference sequence). The CDR3 length is 13 residues. As DNA, the CDR3 is TGTGCCAGCAGAGAGGATTCCTACAATGAGCAGTTCTTC. Amino acids: CASREDSYNEQFF.

The gene calls are TRBV10-3 and TRBJ2-2, with D perhaps TRBD2 (6 bases). This CDR3 contains 14 residues. Per the germline V gene, CDR1 is ENHRY and CDR2 is SYGVKD. With 1 base removed from V and 7 bases from J, the gap between germline ends came to 10 bases. The CDR3 region is CAISELEGFGELFF. The CDR3 DNA follows: TGTGCCATCAGTGAGTTGGAGGGGTTCGGGGAGCTGTTTTTT.

The V and J genes are TRBV28 and TRBJ1-5, with D perhaps TRBD1 (5 bases). The ends were cut back, 4 bases at V and 6 bases at J, with 13 bases in the middle. The CDR3 is 14 residues long. CDR1 MDHEN and CDR2 SYDVKM come from the germline V gene. The CDR3 here is CASSYSGMAQPQHF. CDR3 coding DNA: TGTGCCAGCAGTTATTCAGGGATGGCTCAGCCCCAGCATTTT.

J is TRBJ1-6 and V is TRBV18; D may be TRBD1 (6 bases). This CDR3 is 16 amino acids long. Germline V gene data show CDR1 as KGHSH and CDR2 as LQKENI. Trimming removed 3 bases at V and 0 bases at J, with 9 bases between. The CDR3 DNA sequence: TGTGCCAGCTCACCGGACAGTAACTCCTATAATTCACCCCTCCACTTT. It yields the protein CASSPDSNSYNSPLHF.

This sequence joins TRBV19 and TRBJ2-1, with D maybe TRBD2 (7 bases). Germline CDR1 and CDR2: LNHDA and SQIVND (reference sequence). V shed 6 bases and J shed 0 bases, with 21 bases lying between them. The CDR3 totals 18 residues. CDR3: CASRAEGGAPSSYNEQFF. Written as DNA, the CDR3 is TGTGCCAGTAGAGCCGAGGGGGGGGCTCCAAGCTCCTACAATGAGCAGTTCTTC. The variable domain in full, with the rest retrieved from reference TRBV19 and TRBJ2-1, is DGGITQSPKYLFRKEGQNVTLSCEQNLNHDAMYWYRQDPGQGLRLIYYSQIVNDFQKGDIAEGYSVSREKKESFPLTVTSAQKNPTAFYLCASRAEGGAPSSYNEQFFGPGTRLTVL.

The chain combines TRBV18 with TRBJ1-1; D is unresolved. The CDR3 sequence is 13 residues long. Germline CDR1 reads KGHSH; CDR2 reads LQKENI. V lost 2 bases and J lost 8, with 12 bases in between. CDR3 coding DNA: TGTGCCAGCTCACCAAACGAGGGTCAGGAAGCTTTCTTT. Protein sequence: CASSPNEGQEAFF.

The chain links TRBV7-9 to TRBJ2-1, with 11 bases fitting TRBD2. The CDR3 length is 16 residues. J gave up 6 bases and V 3 bases, and 7 bases lay outside the gene matches. The V gene's germline CDR1 is SEHNR and CDR2 FQNEAQ (reference sequence). CDR3 amino acids: CASSFPGTSGINEQFF. The CDR3 nucleotides are TGTGCCAGCAGCTTCCCCGGGACTAGCGGAATCAATGAGCAGTTCTTC.

This chain uses TRBV6-1 with TRBJ1-1; 7 bases fit TRBD1. This CDR3 region has 16 residues. Germline CDR1 and CDR2: MNHNS and SASEGT. The ends lost 0 bases at V and 5 bases at J; junction bases unmatched: 9. Here the CDR3 DNA reads TGTGCCAGCAGTGAAGCGAGGCAGGGGGTGTGGACTGAAGCTTTCTTT. Encoded protein: CASSEARQGVWTEAFF.

The chain links TRBV27 to TRBJ2-1, with 7 bases lining up with TRBD1. The CDR3 runs 15 residues. The ends lost 0 bases at V and 7 bases at J; junction bases unmatched: 6. Looked up from germline, CDR1 is MNHEY and CDR2 is SMNVEV (reference sequence). The CDR3: CASSLSATGWNEQFF. CDR3 in DNA: TGTGCCAGCAGTTTATCCGCGACAGGGTGGAATGAGCAGTTCTTC.

J is TRBJ2-7 and V is TRBV23-1, with 8 bases lining up with TRBD2. TRBV23-1 is placed among ORFs of uncertain function. V lost 2 bases, J lost 0 bases, and 9 bases stayed unmatched. This CDR3 has 17 residues. The CDR3 bases are TGCGCCAGCAGTCAAACCCGGGGGGGTACGCTCTCCTACGAGCAGTACTTC. This codes for CASSQTRGGTLSYEQYF.

The chain couples TRBV7-9 to TRBJ1-4, with D possibly being TRBD1 (6 bases). CDR3 length equals 15 residues. From germline, CDR1 is SEHNR and CDR2 FQNEAQ (reference sequence). V was cut by 1 base and J by 10 bases, with 16 bases left in between. The CDR3 coding sequence is TGTGCCAGCAGCTTAGGGACGGGGACATCCCGAAAACTGTTTTTT. This codes for CASSLGTGTSRKLFF.

The V gene is TRBV18, the J gene TRBJ2-2; D possibly corresponds to TRBD2 (7 bases). V was pared by 3 bases and J by 3 bases, with 20 bases between. Germline V CDR1 and CDR2: KGHSH, LQKENI. There are 18 residues in the CDR3. The CDR3 reads CASSPPVRGALDTGELFF. For the CDR3, the DNA is TGTGCCAGCTCACCCCCAGTACGGGGGGCTTTGGACACCGGGGAGCTGTTTTTT.

The J gene is TRBJ2-5, the V gene TRBV7-6; 7 bases match TRBD1. V was pared by 7 bases and J by 5 bases, with 13 bases of the junction left unmatched. Germline V gives CDR1 SGHVS, CDR2 FNYEAQ. The CDR3 is 15 residues long. CDR3 in DNA: TGTGCCAGCACCAGACAGGGTTCCCAAGGGGAGACCCAGTACTTC. It encodes CASTRQGSQGETQYF.

The CDR3 DNA reads TGCGCCAGCAGTGATAACCCAGACTCAGATACGCAGTATTTT. Protein: CASSDNPDSDTQYF. The chain uses TRBV10-1 and TRBJ2-3; D gene unclear. The CDR3 totals 14 residues. CDR1 and CDR2 from the germline V gene are WNHNN and SYGVQD (reference sequence). Between the trimmed V and J ends, which lost 3 bases and 4 bases, there was a span of 11 bases.

As DNA, the CDR3 is TGCGCCAGCCTCAGGGGGCTCGACTATGGCTACACCTTC. Translating it yields CASLRGLDYGYTF. V gene TRBV10-2 combines with J gene TRBJ1-2; 8 bases line up with TRBD1. Trimming removed 8 bases from V and 3 bases from J; junction bases left unmatched: 5. The CDR3 runs 13 residues. The germline V gene encodes CDR1 WSHSY and CDR2 SAAADI.

In DNA, the CDR3 is TGTGCCATACTACAGGGGACTGAAGCTTTCTTT. Translation gives CAILQGTEAFF. The chain combines TRBV10-3 with TRBJ1-1; 7 nucleotides match TRBD1. Germline lookup yields CDR1 ENHRY and CDR2 SYGVKD. Trimming removed 9 bases from V and 5 bases from J; junction bases left unmatched: 3. The CDR3 sequence is 11 residues long.

The CDR3, as DNA: TGTGCCAGCAGGGACAGCCCAGGGCCCCTCCACTTT. Its protein product is CASRDSPGPLHF. The chain couples TRBV6-1 to TRBJ1-6; possibly TRBD1 for D (6 bases). The CDR3 has 12 residues. V lost 6 bases, J lost 13 bases, and 13 bases lay in between. Germline V gene lookup returns CDR1 MNHNS and CDR2 SASEGT.

This clone is a singleton in its sample. A junction end diverges from the germline sequence, so it may reflect a read error. The CDR3 bases are TGTGCCTCCGTGACTCGGCCACCCCATTTT. Residues: CASVTRPPHF. This rearrangement joins TRBV7-4 to TRBJ1-4, with D unresolved. The length of the CDR3 is 10 residues. Germline V gene data show CDR1 as SGHVT and CDR2 as SQSDAQ.

V gene TRBV27 combines with J gene TRBJ1-2, with D perhaps TRBD1 (6 bases). Germline V gives CDR1 MNHEY, CDR2 SMNVEV (reference sequence). This CDR3 is 15 amino acids long. Trimming took off 3 bases at V and 5 bases at J, with 16 bases between the two ends. CDR3 in DNA: TGTGCCAGCAGTTTCGGGCAGGGGACGGAGTATGGCTACACCTTC. Translating it yields CASSFGQGTEYGYTF.

The chain recombines TRBV6-5 with TRBJ2-7, with TRBD1 matching 7 bases. The V gene's germline CDR1 is MNHEY and CDR2 SVGAGI. The CDR3 is 16 amino acids. Trimming removed 2 bases from V and 2 bases from J; junction bases left unmatched: 9. The CDR3 bases are TGTGCCAGCAGTTACCCAACACCACAGGGGACCTACGAGCAGTACTTC. Protein: CASSYPTPQGTYEQYF.

This clone was seen a single time. The rearrangement joins TRBV4-1 to TRBJ1-6; D is possibly TRBD1 (5 bases). The CDR3 length is 13 residues. CDR1 is MGHRA and CDR2 is YSYEKL in the germline V gene. Trimming cost V 1 base and J 14 bases, with 12 bases left between them. The CDR3 reads CASSQAGGPTLHF. The CDR3 region has the DNA TGCGCCAGCAGCCAAGCCGGGGGTCCCACCCTCCACTTT.

The rearrangement links TRBV18 to TRBJ1-1, with 8 bases aligning to TRBD1. This CDR3 is built from 17 residues. V gave up 2 bases and J gave up 4 bases; unmatched junction bases: 12. Germline loops: CDR1 KGHSH, CDR2 LQKENI. CDR3 DNA sequence: TGTGCCAGCTCACCAAATACCAGACAGGGGTGGAGCACTGAAGCTTTCTTT. Translated, it gives CASSPNTRQGWSTEAFF.

The J gene is TRBJ2-7, the V gene TRBV2, with TRBD1 matching over 11 bases. This CDR3 comprises 12 residues. The germline V gene encodes CDR1 SNHLY and CDR2 FYNNEI. The ends lost 6 bases at V and 6 bases at J; junction bases unmatched: 1. The CDR3: CASRDRGREQYF. DNA of the CDR3: TGTGCCAGCAGGGACAGGGGGCGCGAGCAGTACTTC.

The chain links TRBV4-3 to TRBJ2-7, with 10 bases fitting TRBD2. With 2 bases clipped from V and 6 bases from J, the junction kept 7 bases outside the gene matches. Germline lookup yields CDR1 LGHNA and CDR2 YSLEER. The CDR3 is 15 residues long. CDR3 bases: TGCGCCAGCAGCCAACTAGCGGGGGATCGGGGCGAGCAGTACTTC. The encoded protein is CASSQLAGDRGEQYF.